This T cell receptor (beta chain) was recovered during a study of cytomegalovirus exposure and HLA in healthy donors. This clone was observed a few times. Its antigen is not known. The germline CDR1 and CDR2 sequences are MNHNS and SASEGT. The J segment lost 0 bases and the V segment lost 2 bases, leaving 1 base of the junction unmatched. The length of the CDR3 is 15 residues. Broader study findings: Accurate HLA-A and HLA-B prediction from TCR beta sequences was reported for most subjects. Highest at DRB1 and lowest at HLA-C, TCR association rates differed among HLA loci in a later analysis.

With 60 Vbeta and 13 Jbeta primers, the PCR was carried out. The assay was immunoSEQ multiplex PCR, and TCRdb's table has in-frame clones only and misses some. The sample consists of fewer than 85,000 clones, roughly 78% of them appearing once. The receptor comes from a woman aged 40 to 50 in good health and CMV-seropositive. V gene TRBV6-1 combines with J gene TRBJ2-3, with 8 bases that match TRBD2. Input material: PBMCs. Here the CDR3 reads CASSEIAGSTDTQYF. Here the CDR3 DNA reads TGTGCCAGCAGTGAAATAGCGGGGAGCACAGATACGCAGTATTTT.